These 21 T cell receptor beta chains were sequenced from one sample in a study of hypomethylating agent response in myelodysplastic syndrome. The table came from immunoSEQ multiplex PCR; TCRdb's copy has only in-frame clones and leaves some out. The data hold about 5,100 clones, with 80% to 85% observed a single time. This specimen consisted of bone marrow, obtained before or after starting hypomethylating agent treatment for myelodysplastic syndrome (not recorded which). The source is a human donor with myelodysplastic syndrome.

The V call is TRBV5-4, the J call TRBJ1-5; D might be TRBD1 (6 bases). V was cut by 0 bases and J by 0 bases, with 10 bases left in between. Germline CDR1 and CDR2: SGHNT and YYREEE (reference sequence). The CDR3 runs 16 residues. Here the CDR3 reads CASSLGGGGSNQPQHF. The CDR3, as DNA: TGTGCCAGCAGCTTGGGGGGAGGGGGTAGCAATCAGCCCCAGCATTTT.

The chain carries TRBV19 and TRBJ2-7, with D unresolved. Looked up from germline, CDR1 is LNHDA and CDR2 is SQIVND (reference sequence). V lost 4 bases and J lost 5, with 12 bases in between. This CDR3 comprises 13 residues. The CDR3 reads CASSNLGFHEQYF. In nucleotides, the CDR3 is TGTGCCAGTAGTAATCTGGGTTTCCACGAGCAGTACTTC.

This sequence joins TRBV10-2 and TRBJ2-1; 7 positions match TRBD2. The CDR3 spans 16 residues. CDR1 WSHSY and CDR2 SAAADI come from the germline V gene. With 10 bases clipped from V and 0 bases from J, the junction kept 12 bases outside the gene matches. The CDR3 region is CATPPKRDPSYNEQFF. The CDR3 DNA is TGCGCCACCCCTCCTAAGCGGGACCCCTCCTACAATGAGCAGTTCTTC.

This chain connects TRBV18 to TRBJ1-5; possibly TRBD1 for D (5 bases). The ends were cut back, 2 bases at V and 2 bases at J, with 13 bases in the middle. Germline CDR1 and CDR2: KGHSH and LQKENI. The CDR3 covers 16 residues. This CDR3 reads CASSPLGQGGNQPQHF. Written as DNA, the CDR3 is TGTGCCAGCTCACCATTGGGGCAGGGAGGCAATCAGCCCCAGCATTTT.

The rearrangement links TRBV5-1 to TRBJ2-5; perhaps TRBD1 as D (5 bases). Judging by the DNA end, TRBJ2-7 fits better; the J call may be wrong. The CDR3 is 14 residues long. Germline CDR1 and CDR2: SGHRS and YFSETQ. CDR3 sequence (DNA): TGCGCCAGCAGCTTGGACGACAGCTCCTACGAGCAGTACTTC. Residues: CASSLDDSSYEQYF.

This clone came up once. The CDR3 sequence: CASSSGMANQPQHF. In nucleotides, the CDR3 is TGTGCCAGCAGCTCAGGGATGGCCAATCAGCCCCAGCATTTT. The genes are TRBV27 and TRBJ1-5; weak D call: TRBD1 (5 bases). Trimming removed 6 bases at V and 3 bases at J, with 12 bases between. The length of the CDR3 is 14 residues. The germline V gene has CDR1 MNHEY and CDR2 SMNVEV (reference sequence).

The CDR3 DNA reads TGTGCCAGCAGCTCAACGGGACTAGCGGGGGGGTCTGCCTACGAGCAGTACTTC. The encoded protein is CASSSTGLAGGSAYEQYF. J is TRBJ2-5 and V is TRBV5-6, with 16 bases aligning to TRBD2. Matching the DNA end better, TRBJ2-7 makes the J call doubtful. Germline loops: CDR1 SGHDT, CDR2 YYEEEE. The CDR3 consists of 18 residues.

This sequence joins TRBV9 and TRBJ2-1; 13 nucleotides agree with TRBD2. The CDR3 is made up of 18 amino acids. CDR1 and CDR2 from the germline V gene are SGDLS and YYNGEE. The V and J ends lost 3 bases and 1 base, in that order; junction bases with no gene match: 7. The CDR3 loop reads CASSAGLAGAISYNEQFF. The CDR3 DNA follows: TGTGCCAGCAGCGCCGGACTAGCGGGGGCCATTTCCTACAATGAGCAGTTCTTC.

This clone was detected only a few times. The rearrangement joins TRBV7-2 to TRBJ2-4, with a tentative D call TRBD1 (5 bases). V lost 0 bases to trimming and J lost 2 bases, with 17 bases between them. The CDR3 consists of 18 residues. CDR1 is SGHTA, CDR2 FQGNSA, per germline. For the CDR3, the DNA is TGTGCCAGCAGCTTAGCGTCTCGCAGGGTTGGATCCAAAAACATTCAGTACTTC. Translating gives CASSLASRRVGSKNIQYF.

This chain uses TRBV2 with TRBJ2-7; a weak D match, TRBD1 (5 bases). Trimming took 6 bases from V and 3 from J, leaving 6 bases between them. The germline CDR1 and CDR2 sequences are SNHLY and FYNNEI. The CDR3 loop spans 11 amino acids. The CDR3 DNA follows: TGTGCCAGCAGCCAGGGCTACGAGCAGTACTTC. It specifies CASSQGYEQYF.

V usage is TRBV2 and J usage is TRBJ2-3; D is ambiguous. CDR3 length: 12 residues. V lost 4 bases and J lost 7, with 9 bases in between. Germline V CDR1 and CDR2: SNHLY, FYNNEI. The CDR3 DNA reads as TGTGCCAGCAGTGCGGACGCCAATACGCAGTATTTT. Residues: CASSADANTQYF. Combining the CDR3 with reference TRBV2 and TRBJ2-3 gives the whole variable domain EPEVTQTPSHQVTQMGQEVILRCVPISNHLYFYWYRQILGQKVEFLVSFYNNEISEKSEIFDDQFSVERPDGSNFTLKIRSTKLEDSAMYFCASSADANTQYFGPGTRLTVL.

The CDR3 DNA sequence: TGTGCCAGCAGAGCTGGGGCCAACGTCCTGACTTTC. This gives the protein CASRAGANVLTF. This chain joins TRBV6-1 and TRBJ2-6, with D unresolved. V shed 6 bases and J shed 2 bases, with 2 bases lying between them. CDR3 length equals 12 residues. Germline CDR1 reads MNHNS; CDR2 reads SASEGT.

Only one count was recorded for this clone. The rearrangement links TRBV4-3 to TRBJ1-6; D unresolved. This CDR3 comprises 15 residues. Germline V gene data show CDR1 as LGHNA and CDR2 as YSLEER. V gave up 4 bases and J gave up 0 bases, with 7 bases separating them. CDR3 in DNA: TGCGCCAGCAGCCCGGGTAGCTCCTATAATTCACCCCTCCACTTT. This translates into CASSPGSSYNSPLHF.

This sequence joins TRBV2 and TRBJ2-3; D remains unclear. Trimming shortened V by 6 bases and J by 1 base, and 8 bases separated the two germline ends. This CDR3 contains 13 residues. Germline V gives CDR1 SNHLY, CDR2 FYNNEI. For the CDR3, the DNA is TGTGCCAGCAGAGAACCGGGCACAGATACGCAGTATTTT. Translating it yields CASREPGTDTQYF.

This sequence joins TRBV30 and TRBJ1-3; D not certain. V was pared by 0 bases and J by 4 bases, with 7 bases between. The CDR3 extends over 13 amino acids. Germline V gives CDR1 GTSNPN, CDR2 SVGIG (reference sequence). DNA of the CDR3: TGTGCCTGGAGTGTTGGCCTAGGAAACACCATATATTTT. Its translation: CAWSVGLGNTIYF.

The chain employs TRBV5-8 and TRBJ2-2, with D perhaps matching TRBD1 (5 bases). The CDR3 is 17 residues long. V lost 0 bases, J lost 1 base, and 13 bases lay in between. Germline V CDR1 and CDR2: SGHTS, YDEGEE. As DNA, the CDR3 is TGTGCCAGCAGCTTGGAATATGGGGCAGGGAACACCGGGGAGCTGTTTTTT. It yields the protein CASSLEYGAGNTGELFF. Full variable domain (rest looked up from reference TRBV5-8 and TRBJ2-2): EAGVTQSPTHLIKTRGQQATLRCSPISGHTSVYWYQQALGLGLQFLLWYDEGEERNRGNFPPRFSGRQFPNYSSELNVNALELEDSALYLCASSLEYGAGNTGELFFGEGSRLTVL.

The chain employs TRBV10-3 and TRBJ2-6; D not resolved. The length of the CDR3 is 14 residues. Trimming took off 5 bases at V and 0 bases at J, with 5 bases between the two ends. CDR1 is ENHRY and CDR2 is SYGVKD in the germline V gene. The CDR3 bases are TGTGCCATCAGTCCAACCTCTGGGGCCAACGTCCTGACTTTC. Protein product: CAISPTSGANVLTF.

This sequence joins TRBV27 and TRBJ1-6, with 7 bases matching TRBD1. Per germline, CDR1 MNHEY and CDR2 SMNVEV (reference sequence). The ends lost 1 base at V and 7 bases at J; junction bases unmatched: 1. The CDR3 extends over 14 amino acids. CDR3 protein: CASSLLQGNSPLHF. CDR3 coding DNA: TGTGCCAGCAGTTTATTACAGGGGAATTCACCCCTCCACTTT.

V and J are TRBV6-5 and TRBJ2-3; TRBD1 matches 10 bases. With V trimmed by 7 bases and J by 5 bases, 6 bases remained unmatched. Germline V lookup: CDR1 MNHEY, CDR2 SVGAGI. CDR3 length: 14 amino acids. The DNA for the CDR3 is TGTGCCAGCAAAAGACAGGGGGCAATAGATACGCAGTATTTT. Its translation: CASKRQGAIDTQYF.

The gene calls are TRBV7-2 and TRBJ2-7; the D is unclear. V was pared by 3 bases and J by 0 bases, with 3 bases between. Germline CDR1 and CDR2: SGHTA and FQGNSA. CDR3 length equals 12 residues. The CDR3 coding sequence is TGTGCCAGCAGCTTTCCCTCCTACGAGCAGTACTTC. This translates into CASSFPSYEQYF.

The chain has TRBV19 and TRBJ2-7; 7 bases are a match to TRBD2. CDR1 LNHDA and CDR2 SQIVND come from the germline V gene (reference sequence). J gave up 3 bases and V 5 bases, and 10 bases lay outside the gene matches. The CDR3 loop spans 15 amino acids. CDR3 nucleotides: TGTGCCAGTAGTCGACAGCGGGACGGACTCTACGAGCAGTACTTC. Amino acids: CASSRQRDGLYEQYF.